The next 12 T cell receptor beta chains were all read from a single sample in a study of cytomegalovirus exposure and HLA in healthy donors. Sequencing was performed with immunoSEQ multiplex PCR; in TCRdb, only in-frame clones are kept and a portion is missing. Here the sample spans about 65,000 clones, 92% being singletons. Sample: PBMCs. Receptors were obtained from a woman aged 18 to 35 in good health and CMV-seronegative.

V gene TRBV7-3 combines with J gene TRBJ2-1; TRBD2 matches at 7 bases. V was clipped by 5 bases and J by 0 bases; unmatched bases: 7. Per the germline V gene, CDR1 is SGHTA and CDR2 is FQGTGA. The CDR3 sequence is 16 residues long. The CDR3 DNA reads TGTGCCAGCAGCCTCCTAGCGGCAAGCTCCTACAATGAGCAGTTCTTC. Its protein product is CASSLLAASSYNEQFF.

The J gene is TRBJ2-5, the V gene TRBV6-1, with TRBD2 matching 8 bases. This CDR3 has 16 amino acids. In germline, CDR1 is MNHNS, CDR2 SASEGT. The junction had 8 bases not matched to a gene; V was cut back by 0 bases and J by 5 bases. CDR3 DNA sequence: TGTGCCAGCAGTGAAGCTTCCGGGGGGGGGAGGGAGACCCAGTACTTC. As protein: CASSEASGGGRETQYF.

The chain uses TRBV12-5 and TRBJ1-1; D not resolved. Germline V gene data show CDR1 as LGHNT and CDR2 as FRNRAP. V gave up 0 bases and J gave up 11 bases, with 16 bases separating them. This CDR3 is 14 amino acids long. CDR3 amino acids: CASGLVFYHGEAFF. The DNA of the CDR3 is TGTGCTAGTGGTTTGGTATTCTATCACGGGGAGGCTTTCTTT.

The chain has TRBV6-4 and TRBJ2-3; D uncertain. The CDR3 spans 13 residues. Germline V gene data show CDR1 as MRHNA and CDR2 as SNTAGT. The germline V and J ends were trimmed by 5 bases and 1 base, with 7 bases remaining between them. CDR3 in amino acids: CASSQSGTDTQYF. DNA of the CDR3: TGTGCCAGCAGTCAGTCTGGCACAGATACGCAGTATTTT.

The genes are TRBV19 and TRBJ1-5, with D maybe TRBD1 (6 bases). Germline loops: CDR1 LNHDA, CDR2 SQIVND (reference sequence). CDR3 length equals 13 residues. Trimming left V 11 bases short and J 1 base short, with 12 bases between. The CDR3 spells CAGGRGSNQPQHF. CDR3 nucleotide sequence: TGTGCCGGGGGGCGGGGGAGCAATCAGCCCCAGCATTTT.

The V gene is TRBV9, the J gene TRBJ1-1, with 7 positions matching TRBD1. CDR3 length: 15 amino acids. J was trimmed by 3 bases and V by 7 bases; bases with no gene match: 12. The V gene's germline CDR1 is SGDLS and CDR2 YYNGEE. The DNA for the CDR3 is TGTGCCAGCGCCGTCTCCCCCGACAGGGACACTGAAGCTTTCTTT. Translation: CASAVSPDRDTEAFF.

The chain uses TRBV15 and TRBJ1-3, with TRBD1 matching over 7 bases. CDR1 is LNHNV and CDR2 is YYDKDF in the germline V gene (reference sequence). The CDR3 is 16 amino acids. The V and J ends lost 5 bases and 7 bases, in that order; junction bases with no gene match: 14. The CDR3 nucleotides read TGTGCCACCAGCGTAGATTTGCTCGGACAGGCCAACACCATATATTTT. The encoded protein is CATSVDLLGQANTIYF.

The rearrangement joins TRBV27 to TRBJ1-6; TRBD1 is a possible D gene (5 bases). Trimming shortened V by 5 bases and J by 10 bases, and 15 bases separated the two germline ends. The length of the CDR3 is 14 residues. The germline V gene encodes CDR1 MNHEY and CDR2 SMNVEV (reference sequence). The CDR3 DNA is TGTGCCAGCAGTCGGGGGATAACGGGCTCACCCCTCCACTTT. Translating it yields CASSRGITGSPLHF.

The chain has TRBV29-1 and TRBJ2-7; 10 bases map to TRBD2. CDR3 size: 14 residues. V lost 4 bases, J lost 1 base, and 4 bases stayed unmatched. The V gene's germline CDR1 is SQVTM and CDR2 ANQGSEA. CDR3 loop: CSVAPGLASYEQYF. CDR3 sequence (DNA): TGCAGCGTTGCCCCGGGACTAGCGTCCTACGAGCAGTACTTC.

V is TRBV6-1 and J is TRBJ2-7, with D possibly TRBD1 on 5 matching bases. The germline gives CDR1 MNHNS, CDR2 SASEGT. Trimming took 6 bases from V and 4 from J, leaving 10 bases between them. The CDR3 extends over 12 amino acids. DNA of the CDR3: TGTGCCAGCAGCCGAGACAGATACGAGCAGTACTTC. Translating gives CASSRDRYEQYF.

The rearrangement links TRBV7-9 to TRBJ2-7, with 8 bases that match TRBD2. V shed 4 bases, J shed 2 bases, and the junction held 10 bases outside the gene matches. There are 16 residues in the CDR3. Germline loops: CDR1 SEHNR, CDR2 FQNEAQ (reference sequence). This CDR3 is CASSSFGGENAYEQYF. The CDR3 region has the DNA TGTGCCAGCAGCTCCTTCGGGGGGGAGAACGCCTACGAGCAGTACTTC.

This chain joins TRBV7-3 and TRBJ2-7, with a tentative D call TRBD2 (6 bases). V was clipped by 5 bases and J by 6 bases, with 17 bases between them. CDR1 and CDR2 (germline): SGHTA, FQGTGA. The CDR3 has 14 amino acids. The CDR3 DNA reads as TGTGCCAGCAGCAGTCCGGCCCGGAGGGCCGAGCAGTACTTC. Translating gives CASSSPARRAEQYF.